This T cell receptor (beta chain) was identified in a study of T cells after yellow fever vaccination. On this clonotype itself: Its antigen is not identified.

The junction had 9 bases not matched to a gene; V was cut back by 1 base and J by 6 bases. Germline lookup yields CDR1 SGHTA and CDR2 FQGNSA. The CDR3 totals 16 residues. Overall study results and limits: At around 96% for CD4 and approximately 89% for CD8, most primary-vaccination clones showed up again after the booster. One caveat is that FACS-sorted repertoires could contain abundant clonotypes contaminating from the bulk population.

TCRdb redid the calling of the 5' RACE reads with MiXCR, one entry per CDR3 protein. Of 500,000 to 650,000 distinct CDR3 sequences listed, about a sixth are singletons. This receptor was obtained from a man between 18 and 29 years old who received the YFV17D yellow fever vaccine. The sequencing here drew on PBMCs, taken 5 days after the first yellow fever vaccination. V is TRBV7-2 and J is TRBJ2-1; 7 bases are shared with TRBD2. The CDR3 sequence is CASSLELGAGSNEQFF. CDR3 nucleotide sequence: TGTGCCAGCAGCTTAGAACTTGGAGCGGGGAGCAATGAGCAGTTCTTC.